This entry concerns a single T cell receptor beta chain. Its antigen is undetermined. This sample was taken from a study of cytomegalovirus exposure and HLA in healthy donors. Study-level information: Of a few hundred genotyped donors, 81% clustered with self-reported Caucasian donors.

Study-level findings and limits: DRB1 had the most TCR associations and HLA-C the fewest, a later analysis found, with rates varying by HLA locus. In vitro checks showed that three CMV-associated chains really do target CMV antigens. Apparent HLA restriction characterized most CMV-associated TCR beta chains in a later analysis.

The PCR used 60 Vbeta and 13 Jbeta primers. Generated by immunoSEQ multiplex PCR, the TCRdb table keeps only in-frame clones and is missing some. The sample has about 55,000 clones; 60% to 80% are singletons. Specimen: PBMCs. This TCR was recovered from a female donor in good health and CMV-seronegative.

The CDR3 DNA reads as TGTGCCAGCAGTGAACAGGGGGACACCGGGGAGCTGTTTTTT. It translates to CASSEQGDTGELFF. The chain is built from TRBV6-1 and TRBJ2-2; 7 bases match TRBD1. CDR1 is MNHNS and CDR2 is SASEGT in the germline V gene. The CDR3 consists of 14 residues. The J segment lost 3 bases and the V segment lost 2 bases, leaving 0 bases of the junction unmatched.